The 13 T cell receptor beta chains listed next were all sequenced from one sample in a study of blood T cell repertoires in COVID-19. The protocol was immunoSEQ multiplex PCR, while the TCRdb copy is restricted to in-frame clones and leaves out a portion. The sample consists of 200,000 to 300,000 clones, 80% to 85% of them appearing once. The sample was peripheral blood. These receptors were taken from a man aged 55-75 years with acute or convalescent COVID-19.

The V call is TRBV29-1, the J call TRBJ1-2, with a weak D call TRBD1 (5 bases). Between the trimmed V and J ends, which lost 7 bases and 3 bases, there was a span of 9 bases. The CDR3 runs to 11 residues. The germline V gene has CDR1 SQVTM and CDR2 ANQGSEA. CDR3 protein: CSAGTYYGYTF. The CDR3 DNA sequence: TGCAGCGCAGGGACTTACTATGGCTACACCTTC.

The chain uses TRBV19 and TRBJ2-1; 8 bases line up with TRBD1. V was pared by 1 base and J by 4 bases, with 9 bases of the junction left unmatched. This CDR3 contains 17 residues. Germline CDR1 and CDR2: LNHDA and SQIVND (reference sequence). The CDR3 sequence: CASSIAPPDRVYNEQFF. In nucleotides, the CDR3 is TGTGCCAGTAGTATAGCCCCTCCGGACAGGGTGTACAATGAGCAGTTCTTC. Together with reference TRBV19 and TRBJ2-1, the CDR3 gives the full variable domain: DGGITQSPKYLFRKEGQNVTLSCEQNLNHDAMYWYRQDPGQGLRLIYYSQIVNDFQKGDIAEGYSVSREKKESFPLTVTSAQKNPTAFYLCASSIAPPDRVYNEQFFGPGTRLTVL.

The V call is TRBV5-1, the J call TRBJ2-7; the match to TRBD1 covers 9 bases. This CDR3 is built from 15 residues. The V gene end was trimmed by 1 base and the J gene end by 3 bases; junction bases not matched to a gene: 5. From germline, CDR1 is SGHRS and CDR2 YFSETQ. CDR3 amino acids: CASSLQGQGNYEQYF. DNA of the CDR3: TGCGCCAGCAGCTTGCAGGGACAGGGAAACTACGAGCAGTACTTC.

In this sample, this clone turned up a few times. The CDR3 bases are TGTGCCACCAGCAGATCCCCCCAGTACACCGGGGAGCTGTTTTTT. The encoded protein is CATSRSPQYTGELFF. V usage is TRBV15 and J usage is TRBJ2-2; D uncertain. V was pared by 2 bases and J by 3 bases, with 10 bases between. The CDR3 contains 15 residues. In germline, CDR1 is LNHNV, CDR2 YYDKDF (reference sequence). Together with reference TRBV15 and TRBJ2-2, the CDR3 gives the full variable domain: DAMVIQNPRYQVTQFGKPVTLSCSQTLNHNVMYWYQQKSSQAPKLLFHYYDKDFNNEADTPDNFQSRRPNTSFCFLDIRSPGLGDTAMYLCATSRSPQYTGELFFGEGSRLTVL.

The J gene is TRBJ2-7, the V gene TRBV19; 7 bases match TRBD2. This CDR3 is 14 amino acids long. V dropped 5 bases and J dropped 6; count of bases not matched to a gene: 10. Germline CDR1 and CDR2: LNHDA and SQIVND (reference sequence). The CDR3 nucleotides read TGTGCCAGTAGTCCACGGACTAGTAGGGGCGAGCAGTACTTC. This translates into CASSPRTSRGEQYF.

V and J are TRBV7-9 and TRBJ2-7, with D maybe TRBD1 (5 bases). CDR1 is SEHNR, CDR2 FQNEAQ, per germline (reference sequence). The CDR3 is made up of 15 amino acids. The V end was cut by 5 bases, the J end by 1 base, with 15 bases between. The CDR3 sequence is CASSATIPGSYEQYF. Here the CDR3 DNA reads TGTGCCAGCAGCGCCACAATTCCAGGGTCCTACGAGCAGTACTTC. The full variable domain, completed using reference TRBV7-9 and TRBJ2-7, is DTGVSQNPRHKITKRGQNVTFRCDPISEHNRLYWYRQTLGQGPEFLTYFQNEAQLEKSRLLSDRFSAERPKGSFSTLEIQRTEQGDSAMYLCASSATIPGSYEQYFGPGTRLTVT.

This clone was observed once. This sequence joins TRBV4-3 and TRBJ2-2; tentative D call: TRBD1 (6 bases). Trimming removed 0 bases at V and 5 bases at J, with 7 bases between. There are 14 residues in the CDR3. Germline assignment: CDR1 LGHNA and CDR2 YSLEER. The CDR3 nucleotides read TGCGCCAGCAGCCAAGATCAGGGGACCGGGGAGCTGTTTTTT. Amino acid sequence: CASSQDQGTGELFF.

This clone was seen a few times. The chain recombines TRBV7-8 with TRBJ1-5, with D possibly TRBD1 on 5 matching bases. With 4 bases removed from V and 0 bases from J, the gap between germline ends came to 16 bases. Germline V lookup: CDR1 SGHVS, CDR2 FQNEAQ. The CDR3 has 17 residues. This chain's CDR3 is CASSYRPDTYSNQPQHF. The DNA for the CDR3 is TGTGCCAGCAGCTATCGACCGGACACGTATAGCAATCAGCCCCAGCATTTT.

Concerning this clone itself: Other DNA sequences in the same sample also yield this CDR3. V and J are TRBV10-3 and TRBJ2-7; perhaps TRBD1 as D (6 bases). The V end was cut by 2 bases, the J end by 1 base, with 6 bases between. This CDR3 comprises 13 residues. The germline V gene has CDR1 ENHRY and CDR2 SYGVKD. This CDR3 is CAISEGQSYEQYF. The DNA of the CDR3 is TGTGCCATCAGTGAGGGACAGTCCTACGAGCAGTACTTC.

This clone appeared once. V and J are TRBV30 and TRBJ1-2; 8 positions agree with TRBD1. Germline trimming cut 3 bases from V and 4 bases from J; bases unmatched to any gene: 4. CDR3 length equals 13 residues. Germline-derived CDR1 and CDR2 are GTSNPN and SVGIG (reference sequence). The CDR3 DNA reads TGTGCCTGGAGGGGGACAGGTCCCTATGGCTACACCTTC. Its translation: CAWRGTGPYGYTF.

The chain is built from TRBV7-3 and TRBJ2-3; TRBD1 might be the D (6 bases). V was trimmed by 7 bases and J by 0 bases, leaving 14 bases between them. The CDR3 runs to 15 residues. Germline loops: CDR1 SGHTA, CDR2 FQGTGA. The CDR3 bases are TGTGCCAGCAACCCGACAGGCGTTAGCACAGATACGCAGTATTTT. Its protein is CASNPTGVSTDTQYF.

There are a few counts of this clone. This chain links TRBV6-6 with TRBJ2-7, with 7 nucleotides matching TRBD2. The ends lost 2 bases at V and 6 bases at J; junction bases unmatched: 7. This CDR3 contains 14 residues. Germline V CDR1 and CDR2: MNHNY, SVGAGI (reference sequence). The CDR3 DNA follows: TGTGCCAGCAGTTACGTAGCGGGCTCTCCCGAGCAGTACTTC. Its translation is CASSYVAGSPEQYF.

The V gene is TRBV5-1, the J gene TRBJ2-7, with TRBD2 identical over 10 bases. The CDR3 has 16 residues. Unmatched junction bases numbered 10, after V lost 1 base and J lost 6 bases. Per the germline V gene, CDR1 is SGHRS and CDR2 is YFSETQ. The DNA for the CDR3 is TGCGCCAGCAGCTTGCCTGTAGCTAGCGGGAGTGGCGAGCAGTACTTC. Encoded protein: CASSLPVASGSGEQYF. Combining the CDR3 with reference TRBV5-1 and TRBJ2-7 gives the whole variable domain KAGVTQTPRYLIKTRGQQVTLSCSPISGHRSVSWYQQTPGQGLQFLFEYFSETQRNKGNFPGRFSGRQFSNSRSEMNVSTLELGDSALYLCASSLPVASGSGEQYFGPGTRLTVT.